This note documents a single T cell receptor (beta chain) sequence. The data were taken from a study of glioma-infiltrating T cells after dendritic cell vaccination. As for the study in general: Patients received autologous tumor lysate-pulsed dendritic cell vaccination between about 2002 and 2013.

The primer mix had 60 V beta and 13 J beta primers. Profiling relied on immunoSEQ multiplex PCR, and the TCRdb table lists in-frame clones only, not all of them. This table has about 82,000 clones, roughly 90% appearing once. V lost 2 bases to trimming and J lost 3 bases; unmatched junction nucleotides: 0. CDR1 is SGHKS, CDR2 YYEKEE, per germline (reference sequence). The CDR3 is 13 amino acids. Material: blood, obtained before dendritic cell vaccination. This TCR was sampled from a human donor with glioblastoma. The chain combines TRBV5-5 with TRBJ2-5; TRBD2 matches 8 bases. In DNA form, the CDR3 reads TGTGCCAGCAGCTTCGGGGGGGAAGAGACCCAGTACTTC. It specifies CASSFGGEETQYF.